Presented here are 13 T cell receptor beta chains from one specimen sequenced in a study of T cells in Graves' hyperthyroidism and ophthalmopathy. RNA transcripts served as the template for amplifying TCR beta CDR3 regions. The HTBI primer set served for first-round RT-PCR of the TCR CDR3. TCRdb re-analysed the multiplex PCR reads in MiXCR, keeping a single row per CDR3 protein. Of approximately 430,000 distinct CDR3 sequences in the sample, 15% to 19% were seen once. What was sequenced was blood. The receptor source for this set is a woman aged 18-35 years with Graves' hyperthyroidism.

This clonotype showed up many times. The chain carries TRBV4-1 and TRBJ1-2, with D possibly matching TRBD1 (5 bases). Deletions cut 0 bases from V and 8 bases from J, with 16 bases between. The CDR3 runs 15 residues. CDR1 is MGHRA and CDR2 is YSYEKL in the germline V gene. The CDR3 bases are TGCGCCAGCAGCCAAGATTGGGAGGGGCGTCTCGGCTACACCTTC. Amino acid sequence: CASSQDWEGRLGYTF.

This clonotype has at least ten counts. The chain couples TRBV28 to TRBJ1-2; TRBD1 is a possible D gene (6 bases). Trimming cost V 1 base and J 5 bases, with 8 bases left between them. The CDR3 consists of 13 residues. Germline CDR1 is MDHEN and CDR2 is SYDVKM. DNA for the CDR3: TGTGCCAGCAGTTTATATGGACAGTATGGCTACACCTTC. Its translation is CASSLYGQYGYTF.

Ten or more counts support this clonotype. The chain links TRBV20-1 to TRBJ2-1, with 14 bases lining up with TRBD2. Trimming took 4 bases from V and 6 from J; bases not matched to a gene: 8. The germline CDR1 and CDR2 sequences are DFQATT and SNEGSKA (reference sequence). The CDR3 is 16 amino acids. CDR3: CSANRTSGRLRNEQFF. In nucleotides, the CDR3 is TGCAGTGCTAATCGGACTAGCGGGAGGCTTCGCAATGAGCAGTTCTTC.

This clonotype was found many times. The gene calls are TRBV18 and TRBJ1-2, with 7 bases aligning to TRBD1. The ends lost 6 bases at V and 8 bases at J; junction bases unmatched: 12. In germline, CDR1 is KGHSH, CDR2 LQKENI. The CDR3 spans 14 residues. CDR3 residues: CASSRRGRFEGYTF. For the CDR3, the DNA is TGTGCCAGCTCGCGTAGGGGGCGTTTCGAGGGCTACACCTTC.

This clonotype was counted ten times or more. The rearrangement uses TRBV29-1 and TRBJ1-3, with 11 bases lining up with TRBD1. CDR1 and CDR2 from the germline V gene are SQVTM and ANQGSEA. This CDR3 region has 18 residues. The V gene end was trimmed by 5 bases and the J gene end by 0 bases; junction bases not matched to a gene: 12. CDR3 protein: CSVWGSGTGGSSGNTIYF. For the CDR3, the DNA is TGCAGCGTTTGGGGTTCCGGGACAGGGGGAAGCTCTGGAAACACCATATATTTT.

This clonotype has at least ten counts. The chain couples TRBV24-1 to TRBJ2-3; 8 bases agree with TRBD2. CDR1 and CDR2 (germline): KGHDR, SFDVKD. The CDR3 totals 16 residues. Losses at the gene ends were 4 bases for V and 2 bases for J; bases not matched to a gene: 7. The CDR3 region has the DNA TGTGCCACCAGTGACCAAATAGCGGGAACCACAGATACGCAGTATTTT. Translated, it gives CATSDQIAGTTDTQYF.

This chain uses TRBV25-1 with TRBJ2-1; TRBD2 matches at 11 bases. The CDR3 has 16 residues. Per germline, CDR1 MGHDK and CDR2 SYGVNS. With 4 bases clipped from V and 7 bases from J, the junction kept 9 bases outside the gene matches. CDR3 nucleotide sequence: TGTGCCAGCAGTGTCAAACTAGCGGGAGTAGGTAATGAGCAGTTCTTC. It specifies CASSVKLAGVGNEQFF. The full variable domain, completed using reference TRBV25-1 and TRBJ2-1, is EADIYQTPRYLVIGTGKKITLECSQTMGHDKMYWYQQDPGMELHLIHYSYGVNSTEKGDLSSESTVSRIRTEHFPLTLESARPSHTSQYLCASSVKLAGVGNEQFFGPGTRLTVL.

This chain links TRBV12-3 or TRBV12-4 with TRBJ2-6; unclear D gene. V lost 2 bases, J lost 0 bases, and 14 bases lay in between. The CDR3 is 18 residues long. The CDR3: CASSLSIRFFSGANVLTF. Written as DNA, the CDR3 is TGTGCCAGCAGTTTAAGTATTCGGTTCTTCTCTGGGGCCAACGTCCTGACTTTC.

The V gene is TRBV11-2, the J gene TRBJ2-1; 8 nucleotides agree with TRBD2. Germline values: CDR1 SGHAT, CDR2 FQNNGV. The trim removed 5 bases at V and 13 bases at J, leaving 13 bases unmatched. The CDR3 sequence is 14 residues long. In nucleotides, the CDR3 is TGTGCCAGCAGCCTGGATATAGCGGGATCCCGTCAGTTCTTC. Protein sequence: CASSLDIAGSRQFF.

The chain uses TRBV2 and TRBJ1-1; D unclear. This CDR3 contains 15 residues. CDR1 SNHLY and CDR2 FYNNEI come from the germline V gene. Trimming left V 1 base short and J 1 base short, with 10 bases between. As DNA, the CDR3 is TGTGCCAGCAGTGAAGATGATCGGGGGAACACTGAAGCTTTCTTT. The encoded protein is CASSEDDRGNTEAFF.

This clonotype was recorded a few times. A read error is possible here, since a much larger clone lies one base away. The chain couples TRBV28 to TRBJ1-3; D is perhaps TRBD1 (5 bases). Germline V gene sequence: CDR1 MDHEN, CDR2 SYDVKM. This CDR3 comprises 18 residues. The CDR3 nucleotides read TGTGCCAGCAGTTTAGGTCCCAAAGGGGCAACGACTGGAACCACCATATATTTT. Translating gives CASSLGPKGATTGTTIYF.

This clonotype was detected many times. The CDR3 loop reads CSTLGGSGYTF. CDR3 nucleotides: TGCAGCACCTTGGGGGGGAGCGGCTACACCTTC. The chain joins TRBV29-1 to TRBJ1-2; TRBD1 might be the D (5 bases). Trimming removed 8 bases from V and 8 bases from J, with 15 bases in between. The CDR3 extends over 11 amino acids. The germline V gene encodes CDR1 SQVTM and CDR2 ANQGSEA.

This clonotype was counted many times. This sequence joins TRBV2 and TRBJ1-2; 7 nucleotides line up with TRBD1. CDR1 and CDR2 (germline): SNHLY, FYNNEI. The length of the CDR3 is 14 residues. Unmatched junction bases numbered 5, after V lost 3 bases and J lost 4 bases. The CDR3 sequence is CASSDQGGSYGYTF. CDR3 in DNA: TGTGCCAGCAGTGACCAGGGGGGTTCCTATGGCTACACCTTC.